Shown below are 29 T cell receptor beta chains from a single sample sequenced in a study of blood T cell repertoires in COVID-19. TCRdb keeps only in-frame clones here, not all; method: immunoSEQ multiplex PCR. The sample records around 320,000 clones, approximately 88% being singletons. The sequenced sample consisted of peripheral blood. The receptors derive from a woman in her thirties who had recovered from COVID-19.

The chain combines TRBV5-4 with TRBJ2-7, with D tentatively TRBD1 (6 bases). Between the trimmed V and J ends, which lost 7 bases and 2 bases, there was a span of 13 bases. Germline V gene data show CDR1 as SGHNT and CDR2 as YYREEE (reference sequence). The CDR3 runs to 13 residues. CDR3 nucleotides: TGTGCCAGCGAATTTAAGGGGGCCTACGAGCAGTACTTC. Translation: CASEFKGAYEQYF.

V and J are TRBV30 and TRBJ1-5; 7 bases fit TRBD1. CDR1 is GTSNPN and CDR2 is SVGIG in the germline V gene (reference sequence). This CDR3 spans 14 amino acids. The V gene end was trimmed by 4 bases and the J gene end by 5 bases; junction bases not matched to a gene: 8. This CDR3 is CAWTPGQTYQPQHF. The CDR3 nucleotides read TGTGCCTGGACCCCGGGACAGACCTATCAGCCCCAGCATTTT.

V is TRBV10-3 and J is TRBJ2-7; the match to TRBD2 covers 11 bases. Unmatched junction bases numbered 4, after V lost 0 bases and J lost 3 bases. CDR1 is ENHRY and CDR2 is SYGVKD in the germline V gene. CDR3 length equals 16 residues. CDR3 coding DNA: TGTGCCATCAGTGAGTCGGCTAGCGGGGGGAACTACGAGCAGTACTTC. This gives the protein CAISESASGGNYEQYF.

The chain is built from TRBV7-9 and TRBJ2-2, with unresolved D. CDR1 and CDR2 (germline): SEHNR, FQNEAQ (reference sequence). The CDR3 sequence is 13 residues long. Trimming stripped 6 bases from V and 6 bases from J, with 11 bases between. The CDR3 loop is CASSLEVPGELFF. CDR3 nucleotides: TGTGCCAGCAGTCTAGAAGTACCCGGGGAGCTGTTTTTT.

This chain connects TRBV9 to TRBJ1-1, with 7 bases aligning to TRBD1. CDR3 length: 16 amino acids. Trimming at V came to 0 bases and at J to 0 bases, leaving 5 bases not matched to a gene. Germline CDR1 and CDR2: SGDLS and YYNGEE. CDR3 amino acids: CASSVATGTVNTEAFF. The DNA for the CDR3 is TGTGCCAGCAGCGTAGCTACCGGGACAGTGAACACTGAAGCTTTCTTT.

This CDR3 is CASSLGDRAGTEAFF. The CDR3 DNA sequence: TGCGCCAGCAGCTTGGGGGACAGGGCGGGCACTGAAGCTTTCTTT. The rearrangement joins TRBV5-1 to TRBJ1-1; the match to TRBD1 covers 9 bases. Germline loops: CDR1 SGHRS, CDR2 YFSETQ. Germline trimming cut 0 bases from V and 4 bases from J; bases unmatched to any gene: 4. The CDR3 loop spans 15 amino acids.

CDR3 coding DNA: TGCAGCGTAGCTATGGGAAACACCATATATTTT. It is translated as CSVAMGNTIYF. The rearrangement uses TRBV20-1 and TRBJ1-3, with D uncertain. The germline V gene encodes CDR1 DFQATT and CDR2 SNEGSKA (reference sequence). There are 11 residues in the CDR3.

The CDR3 DNA reads TGTGCCAGCAGTACAGGGGTGAACTATGGCTACACCTTC. Translating gives CASSTGVNYGYTF. V is TRBV6-6 and J is TRBJ1-2; 7 nucleotides match TRBD1. CDR3 size: 13 residues. Germline-derived CDR1 and CDR2 are MNHNY and SVGAGI (reference sequence). The J segment lost 2 bases and the V segment lost 5 bases, leaving 2 bases of the junction unmatched.

V and J are TRBV19 and TRBJ1-2; D ambiguous. The V gene lost 4 bases and the J gene lost 6 bases, with 15 bases spanning the gap. CDR3 size: 14 residues. Germline loops: CDR1 LNHDA, CDR2 SQIVND (reference sequence). The CDR3 reads CASSTLGSTNGYTF. The CDR3, as DNA: TGTGCCAGTAGTACACTAGGCTCCACGAATGGCTACACCTTC. The whole variable domain, filled in from reference TRBV19 and TRBJ1-2, reads DGGITQSPKYLFRKEGQNVTLSCEQNLNHDAMYWYRQDPGQGLRLIYYSQIVNDFQKGDIAEGYSVSREKKESFPLTVTSAQKNPTAFYLCASSTLGSTNGYTFGSGTRLTVV.

V is TRBV3-1 (or the pseudogene TRBV3-2) and J is TRBJ2-7; D is possibly TRBD2 (6 bases). Trimming took 0 bases from V and 7 from J, leaving 16 bases between them. Per germline, CDR1 LGHDT and CDR2 YNNKEL (reference sequence). This CDR3 region has 15 residues. This CDR3 is CASSQDGLGGREQYF. The CDR3 bases are TGTGCCAGCAGCCAAGATGGATTGGGAGGCCGGGAGCAGTACTTC.

The chain joins TRBV7-7 to TRBJ2-3, with 11 bases matching TRBD2. Per germline, CDR1 SSHAT and CDR2 FNYEAQ (reference sequence). V was clipped by 2 bases and J by 6 bases; unmatched bases: 10. This CDR3 spans 17 amino acids. The CDR3 nucleotides are TGTGCCAGCAGCTTAAAACTAGCGGGGGCTACAGGGGATACGCAGTATTTT. Its translation: CASSLKLAGATGDTQYF.

The chain links TRBV3-1 (or the pseudogene TRBV3-2) to TRBJ1-2; D is possibly TRBD1 (5 bases). The V end lost 4 bases, the J end lost 6 bases, and 12 bases lay between the germline ends. The germline V gene encodes CDR1 LGHDT and CDR2 YNNKEL (reference sequence). The CDR3 has 13 residues. In DNA, the CDR3 is TGTGCCAGCAGCCGTTCGACAGTCGATGGCTACACCTTC. It specifies CASSRSTVDGYTF.

The V call is TRBV5-1, the J call TRBJ1-5, with no clear D. V was trimmed by 2 bases and J by 5 bases, leaving 8 bases between them. This CDR3 comprises 13 residues. Germline V gene sequence: CDR1 SGHRS, CDR2 YFSETQ. DNA of the CDR3: TGCGCCAGCAGCTTTGGGAGGGATCAGCCCCAGCATTTT. Protein: CASSFGRDQPQHF.

The rearrangement uses TRBV7-9 and TRBJ1-4, with 7 bases lining up with TRBD1. The junction had 3 bases not matched to a gene; V was cut back by 0 bases and J by 5 bases. The V gene's germline CDR1 is SEHNR and CDR2 FQNEAQ (reference sequence). CDR3 size: 15 residues. The CDR3 sequence is CASSLAGQLNEKLFF. CDR3 nucleotides: TGTGCCAGCAGCTTAGCGGGACAGCTCAATGAAAAACTGTTTTTT.

The V gene is TRBV2, the J gene TRBJ1-6; D not resolved. Germline values: CDR1 SNHLY, CDR2 FYNNEI. The CDR3 has 16 amino acids. The V and J ends lost 3 bases and 1 base respectively, with 10 bases between them. CDR3 DNA sequence: TGTGCCAGCAGTGAGATTGGGAGGTCCTATAATTCACCCCTCCACTTT. It encodes CASSEIGRSYNSPLHF.

The chain is built from TRBV7-2 and TRBJ2-7, with 11 bases lining up with TRBD2. The junction had 3 bases not matched to a gene; V was cut back by 5 bases and J by 3 bases. The CDR3 runs 14 residues. Germline CDR1 is SGHTA and CDR2 is FQGNSA. The DNA for the CDR3 is TGTGCCAGCAGCCTTAGCGGGGGGGACTACGAGCAGTACTTC. Its translation is CASSLSGGDYEQYF.

V usage is TRBV28 and J usage is TRBJ1-3; D perhaps matches TRBD1 (6 bases). The V end lost 2 bases, the J end lost 8 bases, and 13 bases lay between the germline ends. Germline loops: CDR1 MDHEN, CDR2 SYDVKM. This CDR3 has 14 amino acids. The CDR3 nucleotides read TGTGCCAGCAGTTTAAGGGAAGGGGGATACACCATATATTTT. Translation gives CASSLREGGYTIYF. The full variable domain, its missing parts supplied by reference TRBV28 and TRBJ1-3, is DVKVTQSSRYLVKRTGEKVFLECVQDMDHENMFWYRQDPGLGLRLIYFSYDVKMKEKGDIPEGYSVSREKKERFSLILESASTNQTSMYLCASSLREGGYTIYFGEGSWLTVV.

The chain is built from TRBV30 and TRBJ1-3; a weak D match, TRBD1 (5 bases). Deletions cut 2 bases from V and 4 bases from J, with 9 bases between. CDR1 is GTSNPN and CDR2 is SVGIG in the germline V gene (reference sequence). The CDR3 is 13 amino acids. CDR3 sequence reads: CAWSRGDGNTIYF. CDR3 sequence (DNA): TGTGCCTGGAGTCGGGGGGACGGAAACACCATATATTTT.

This chain connects TRBV5-1 to TRBJ2-7, with TRBD2 as a possible D gene (6 bases). Germline loops: CDR1 SGHRS, CDR2 YFSETQ. The CDR3 consists of 13 residues. Trimming took off 2 bases at V and 1 base at J, with 7 bases between the two ends. CDR3 region: CASSFAGSYEQYF. CDR3 nucleotides: TGCGCCAGCAGCTTCGCGGGATCCTACGAGCAGTACTTC.

For the CDR3, the DNA is TGTGCCAGTAGTTTATTTCTGGGGGCTGGATCTAACGAGCAGTACTTC. It specifies CASSLFLGAGSNEQYF. This chain uses TRBV19 with TRBJ2-7; weak D call: TRBD1 (6 bases). The CDR3 extends over 16 amino acids. In germline, CDR1 is LNHDA, CDR2 SQIVND (reference sequence). V dropped 5 bases and J dropped 5 bases, with 22 bases sitting between them.

V usage is TRBV10-3 and J usage is TRBJ2-2; 7 positions match TRBD1. V dropped 3 bases and J dropped 5; count of bases not matched to a gene: 6. Germline V gene lookup returns CDR1 ENHRY and CDR2 SYGVKD. This CDR3 is built from 15 residues. As DNA, the CDR3 is TGTGCCATCAGTGAAGGGACAGCTCTAACCGGGGAGCTGTTTTTT. It is translated as CAISEGTALTGELFF.

This clone has only a few counts. The chain employs TRBV6-5 and TRBJ1-2; TRBD1 agrees at 9 bases. CDR1 is MNHEY, CDR2 SVGAGI, per germline. The CDR3 has 15 amino acids. The V and J ends lost 11 bases and 2 bases, in that order; junction bases with no gene match: 12. CDR3 DNA sequence: TGTGCCGTTTTGGGGACAGGGATACCGAACTATGGCTACACCTTC. This gives the protein CAVLGTGIPNYGYTF.

The rearrangement joins TRBV27 to TRBJ2-2; weak D call: TRBD1 (8 bases). The CDR3 sequence is 15 residues long. V lost 10 bases and J lost 2, with 17 bases in between. CDR1 is MNHEY and CDR2 is SMNVEV in the germline V gene (reference sequence). Here the CDR3 DNA reads TGTGCCAAATACACAGGGGGGGTAAACACCGGGGAGCTGTTTTTT. This encodes CAKYTGGVNTGELFF.

The chain is built from TRBV29-1 and TRBJ2-7; TRBD2 might be the D (7 bases). Per germline, CDR1 SQVTM and CDR2 ANQGSEA. There are 13 residues in the CDR3. Trimming stripped 6 bases from V and 2 bases from J, with 14 bases between. CDR3 in amino acids: CSVQAGHPYEQYF. In DNA form, the CDR3 reads TGCAGCGTACAAGCGGGACACCCCTACGAGCAGTACTTC.

CDR3 protein: CASSSPQRIHYGYTF. The CDR3 DNA sequence: TGTGCCAGCAGTTCACCCCAGAGGATCCACTATGGCTACACCTTC. This sequence joins TRBV6-1 and TRBJ1-2; D not resolved. The V end lost 5 bases, the J end lost 3 bases, and 16 bases lay between the germline ends. The CDR3 extends over 15 amino acids. Germline V CDR1 and CDR2: MNHNS, SASEGT.

The CDR3 region has the DNA TGTGCCAGCAGCCCTTCCCCAGGGGGCGAGATCACTGAAGCTTTCTTT. Its translation: CASSPSPGGEITEAFF. V is TRBV11-2 and J is TRBJ1-1, with 8 bases matching TRBD1. After removal of 5 bases from V and 4 bases from J, the junction contained 12 bases not matched to a gene. The CDR3 is 16 amino acids. Germline-derived CDR1 and CDR2 are SGHAT and FQNNGV.

This clone appeared once. This chain uses TRBV5-1 with TRBJ1-1, with a possible D match to TRBD1 (6 bases). This CDR3 comprises 14 residues. Between the trimmed V and J ends, which lost 0 bases and 3 bases, there was a span of 9 bases. Germline V CDR1 and CDR2: SGHRS, YFSETQ. The CDR3 here is CASSLEGGHTEAFF. The CDR3 DNA follows: TGCGCCAGCAGCTTGGAGGGGGGGCACACTGAAGCTTTCTTT. Full variable domain (missing parts from reference TRBV5-1 and TRBJ1-1): KAGVTQTPRYLIKTRGQQVTLSCSPISGHRSVSWYQQTPGQGLQFLFEYFSETQRNKGNFPGRFSGRQFSNSRSEMNVSTLELGDSALYLCASSLEGGHTEAFFGQGTRLTVV.

The chain recombines TRBV5-8 with TRBJ2-1; the match to TRBD1 covers 7 bases. Germline V lookup: CDR1 SGHTS, CDR2 YDEGEE. The V gene end was trimmed by 0 bases and the J gene end by 1 base; junction bases not matched to a gene: 4. This CDR3 spans 16 amino acids. The CDR3 DNA reads as TGTGCCAGCAGCTTGGCCCGACAGGGATCCTACAATGAGCAGTTCTTC. Protein sequence: CASSLARQGSYNEQFF.

The rearrangement links TRBV5-8 to TRBJ2-5; 7 bases line up with TRBD2. CDR1 and CDR2 from the germline V gene are SGHTS and YDEGEE. Unmatched junction bases numbered 15, after V lost 4 bases and J lost 6 bases. This CDR3 region has 16 residues. The CDR3, as DNA: TGTGCCAGCAGCACCCTGGGAGGGGCCGTGGGGCAGACCCAGTACTTC. Encoded protein: CASSTLGGAVGQTQYF.